This T cell receptor beta chain was profiled in a study of T cells in women clearing cervical HPV infection (dated by TCRdb to 2016 to 2018). In the study overall: The cases were 25 to 30 women with histologically confirmed HPV16-related CIN3 or worse, and 2 of those women had invasive cancers. For cases, the median interval between lesion detection and blood sampling was more than 130 days, with an interquartile range of roughly 80 to 230 days. The controls were 25 to 30 women whose single incident HPV16 infection cleared within 12 months with no development of precancer or cancer. Cases and controls were matched on age within five years and on year of sample collection. This exploratory proof-of-principle case-control study, nested within the Guanacaste HPV Natural History Study in Costa Rica, compared TCR repertoires among women with different cervical HPV16 outcomes. As quality controls, five blinded duplicates were added to each group, bringing the total to about 60 samples made up of around 50 participants and approximately ten replicates. Blood from cases was collected at the visit where the lesion was first found, while blood from controls was collected once the infection could no longer be detected. Cases had a median age of about 34 years and controls had a median age of about 37, with no significant differences in baseline characteristics. Since only a few of the women had HLA typing available, the possibility that HLA type was acting as a confounder could not be ruled out. The parent cohort enrolled 10,000 or so women aged 18 or older in Guanacaste, Costa Rica, during about 1993 to 1994 and followed them for approximately 7 years.

The CDR3 numbers 16 residues from cysteine through phenylalanine. The CDR3 was read in part: 39 bases, with the frame set at base 1. V is shortened by 0 bases, J by 7 bases, and the region joining them spans 21 bases. Via the germline V gene (reference sequence), CDR1 is DFQATT and CDR2 SNEGSKA. In regard to this clone: Its antigen is not yet known. The read gets to within 3 residues of the CDR3 end, and the germline J gene fills in the rest.

Every participant had a single incident cervical HPV16 infection, and women with prevalent HPV16 infections were excluded. Cervical HPV DNA was detected with MY09/MY11 PCR, and genotyping was done by dot-blot hybridization. Around 15 mL of heparinized blood were centrifuged, and the buffy coat was split into aliquots, frozen at -30 degrees C, and then kept at -80 degrees C. QIAGEN kits were used to extract genomic DNA from buffy coat specimens. Study-wide conclusions, independent of this receptor: Random forest classifiers that combined richness and V gene abundances separated cases from controls with an estimated AUC of roughly 0.83. CIN3+ cases had significantly higher TCR repertoire richness than controls across sequencing depths, but evenness did not differ between the groups. Whether associations preceded infection or resulted from infection could not be shown with the cross-sectional design, and effector/memory subsets and HPV-specific T cells were not isolated. Because the number of T cells in each sample was unknown, differences in richness could reflect differing T-cell content rather than repertoire biology. TRBV6-7 relative abundance was lower in cases than in controls (about 0.099% versus 0.17%; Bonferroni P = 0.0008).

TCR beta CDR3 regions were amplified by multiplex PCR using the immunoSEQ assay from an average of 1200 ng genomic DNA per sample. To correct primer bias, the assay used a complete synthetic TCR repertoire to set an amplification baseline. Amplicons were sequenced on the Illumina platform. The paper's data handling went like this. Sequences were error-corrected by clustering with frequency ratios and a modified nearest-neighbor algorithm and were then analyzed in the immunoSEQ Analyzer with IMGT gene definitions. TCR richness and evenness were averaged over 20 rarefaction repeats at each rarefaction depth, excluding samples with fewer sequences than the depth. Relative abundances of V, D and J genes were compared between groups using Wilcoxon rank sum tests, with FDR correction applied. For the blinded duplicates, the intraclass correlation was roughly 96% for TCR richness and averaged roughly 75% across roughly 72 gene segments. What TCRdb holds here is the immuneACCESS table cut down to in-frame rearrangements. Part of the clones is not present; checked against another copy, under half of the missing clones reflect an unresolved V gene, and the others are unexplained. The V and J calls and the clone size are those of that table, but D and trimming were determined from the DNA. This specimen's table enumerates more than 20,000 clones. Roughly 5.9% of the sample is taken by the ten largest.

Sequenced material: blood buffy coat. This clonotype was obtained from a woman between 18 and 70 years old with a cervical HPV16 infection that either progressed to CIN3+ or cleared (not recorded which). The chain links TRBV20-1 with TRBJ1-2; 5 matching bases give a weak D call of TRBD1. CDR3 protein: CSARDQRGATSRGYTF. The CDR3 bases that were read are TGCAGTGCTAGAGATCAAAGAGGGGCCACGTCTCGTGGC.